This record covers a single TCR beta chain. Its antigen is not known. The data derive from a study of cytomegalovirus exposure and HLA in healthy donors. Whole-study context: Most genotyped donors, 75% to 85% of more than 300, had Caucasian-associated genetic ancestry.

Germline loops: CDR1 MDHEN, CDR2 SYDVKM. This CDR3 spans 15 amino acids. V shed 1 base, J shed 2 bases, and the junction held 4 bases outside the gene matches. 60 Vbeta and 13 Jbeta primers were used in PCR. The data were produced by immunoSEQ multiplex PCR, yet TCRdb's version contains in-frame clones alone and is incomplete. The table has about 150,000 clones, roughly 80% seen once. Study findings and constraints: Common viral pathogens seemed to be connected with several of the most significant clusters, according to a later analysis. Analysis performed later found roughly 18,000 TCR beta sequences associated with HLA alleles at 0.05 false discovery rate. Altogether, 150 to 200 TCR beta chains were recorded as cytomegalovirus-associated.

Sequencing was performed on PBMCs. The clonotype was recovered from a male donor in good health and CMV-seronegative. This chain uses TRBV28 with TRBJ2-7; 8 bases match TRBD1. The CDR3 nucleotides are TGTGCCAGCAGTTTATCCACAGGGGGAACCTACGAGCAGTACTTC. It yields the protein CASSLSTGGTYEQYF.